This T cell receptor (beta chain) was retrieved from a study of blood T cell repertoires in COVID-19. Study as a whole: Researchers got acute and convalescent COVID-19 samples from the United States, Italy and Spain.

Germline CDR1 reads MNHNS; CDR2 reads SASEGT. V dropped 3 bases and J dropped 4; count of bases not matched to a gene: 12. The CDR3 runs 16 residues. Source study methods: Estimation of nucleated cell counts relied on the amplification of reference gene primers. The protocol was immunoSEQ multiplex PCR, while the TCRdb copy is restricted to in-frame clones and leaves out a portion. V, J and clone size reflect that table, while D and trimming were determined from the DNA. Of under 200,000 clones in the sample, roughly 81% were seen once. V is TRBV6-1 and J is TRBJ2-7, with 7 positions matching TRBD1. The TCR was taken from a woman older than 75 with acute or convalescent COVID-19. The sample comprised peripheral blood. The CDR3 reads CASSEAPTGMFYEQYF. As DNA, the CDR3 is TGTGCCAGCAGTGAGGCGCCGACAGGGATGTTTTACGAGCAGTACTTC.